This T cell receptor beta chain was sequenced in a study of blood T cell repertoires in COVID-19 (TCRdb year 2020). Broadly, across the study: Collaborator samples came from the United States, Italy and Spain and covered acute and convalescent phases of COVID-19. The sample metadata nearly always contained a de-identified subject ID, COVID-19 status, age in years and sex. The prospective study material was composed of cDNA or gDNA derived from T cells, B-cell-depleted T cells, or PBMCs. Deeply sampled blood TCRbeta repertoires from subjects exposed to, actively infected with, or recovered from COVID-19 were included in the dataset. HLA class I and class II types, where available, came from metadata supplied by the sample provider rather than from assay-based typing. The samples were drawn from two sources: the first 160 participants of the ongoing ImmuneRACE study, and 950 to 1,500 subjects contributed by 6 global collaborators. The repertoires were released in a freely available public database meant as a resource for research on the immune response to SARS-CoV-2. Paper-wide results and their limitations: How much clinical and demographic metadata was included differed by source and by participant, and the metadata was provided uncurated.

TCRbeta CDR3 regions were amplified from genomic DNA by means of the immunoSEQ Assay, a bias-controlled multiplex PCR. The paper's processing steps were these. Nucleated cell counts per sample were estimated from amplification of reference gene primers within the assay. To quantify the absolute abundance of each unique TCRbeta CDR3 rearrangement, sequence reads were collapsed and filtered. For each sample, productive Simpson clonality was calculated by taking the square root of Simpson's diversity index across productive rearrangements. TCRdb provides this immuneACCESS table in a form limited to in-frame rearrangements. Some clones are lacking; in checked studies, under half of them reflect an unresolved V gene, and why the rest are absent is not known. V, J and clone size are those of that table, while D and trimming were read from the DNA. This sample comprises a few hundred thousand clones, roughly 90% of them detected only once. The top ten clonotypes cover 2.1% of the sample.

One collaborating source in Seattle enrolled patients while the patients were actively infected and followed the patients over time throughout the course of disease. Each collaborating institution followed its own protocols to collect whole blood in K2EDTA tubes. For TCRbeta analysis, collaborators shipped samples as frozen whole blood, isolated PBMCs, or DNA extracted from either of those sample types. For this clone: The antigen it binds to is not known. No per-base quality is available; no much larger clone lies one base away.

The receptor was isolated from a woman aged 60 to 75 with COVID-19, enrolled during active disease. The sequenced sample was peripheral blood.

The CDR3 protein is CASSRQGGRAEAFF. In nucleotide form, the sequence is TGTGCCAGCAGCAGACAGGGGGGTAGGGCTGAAGCTTTCTTT. The rearrangement joined TRBV7-2 to TRBJ1-1; TRBD1 aligns with 9 central bases. From the germline V gene, CDR1 is SGHTA and CDR2 is FQGNSA. The CDR3 holds 14 amino acids from the cysteine to the phenylalanine. Only CDR3 DNA is held: 42 bases, read in frame from base 1. V lost 5 bases and J lost 6 bases, and the count of bases not matched to a germline gene is 7.